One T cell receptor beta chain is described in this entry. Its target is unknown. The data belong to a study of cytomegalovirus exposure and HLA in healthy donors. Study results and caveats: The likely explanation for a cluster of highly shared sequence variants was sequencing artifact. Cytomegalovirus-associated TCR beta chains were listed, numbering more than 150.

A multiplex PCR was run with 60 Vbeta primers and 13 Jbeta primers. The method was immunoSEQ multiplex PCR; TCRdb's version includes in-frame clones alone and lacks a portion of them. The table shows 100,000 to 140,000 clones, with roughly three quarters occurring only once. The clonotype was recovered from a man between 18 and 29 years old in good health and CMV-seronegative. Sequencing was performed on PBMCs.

The CDR3, as DNA: TGTGCCAGCAGCCTGGGGGGGGCTAGCACAGATACGCAGTATTTT. This translates into CASSLGGASTDTQYF. V is TRBV7-6 and J is TRBJ2-3, with TRBD2 as a possible D gene (7 bases). Germline V gene lookup returns CDR1 SGHVS and CDR2 FNYEAQ. This CDR3 comprises 15 residues. Deletions cut 5 bases from V and 0 bases from J, with 12 bases between.